The text below deals with one T cell receptor (beta chain). This clonotype was seen more than once but under ten times. The target of this receptor is not known. Nothing much larger sits one base from this clone, and base qualities are not available. The data belong to a study of post-analysis software for immune sequencing data (dated by TCRdb to the mid-2010s). Regarding the complete study: Relapsing-remitting, secondary progressive and progressive-relapsing multiple sclerosis were recorded as disease courses, and subtype annotation was lacking for some patients. Patient repertoires were compared against ten to eleven previously published healthy control repertoires from donors aged about 6 to 27 years. A subset of samples was prepared in parallel using single-end sample barcoding, then pooled and co-amplified after Illumina adapter ligation.

Library creation used PCR. Reads for this sample came from an Illumina HiSeq 2500. Unique molecular identifiers were incorporated into TCR beta cDNA libraries to reduce PCR and sequencing biases. Some 500,000 cDNA molecules were obtained for every 1 to 10 million input T cells, so each molecule roughly corresponded to one T cell. The same protocol used for the earlier healthy control dataset was applied to prepare and sequence the patient libraries. Within a given batch, samples were prepared together, multiplexed and sequenced on the same HiSeq lane. For the original study's pipeline: Raw barcoded reads were processed with MIGEC, discarding single-read molecular identifier groups before consensus assembly and CDR3 extraction. Clonotype tables were post-analysed with VDJtools, normalizing diversity by down-sampling all datasets to the smallest sample size. To correct batch-related cross-sample contamination, repertoire overlap clustering matched CDR3 amino acid sequences but not nucleotide sequences. TCRdb trimmed public reads at Q25 via fastp, called clones via MiXCR and kept in-frame beta chains. Identical CDR3 proteins give one entry, which carries the most common genes and DNA. The V and J calls and clone size come from TCRdb's table, not from the authors' own analysis. Here the sample has about 820,000 distinct CDR3 sequences; roughly 50% occur a single time. 4.6% of the sample is held by the ten biggest clonotypes.

TCR beta repertoires were profiled from peripheral blood of more than ten young patients with multiple sclerosis to demonstrate the VDJtools post-analysis software. The patients with multiple sclerosis were children and adolescents between about 6 and 16 years of age. After removal of 5 bases from V and 7 bases from J, the junction retains 5 bases not matched to a gene. The CDR3 contains 13 residues, cysteine and phenylalanine counted. Just CDR3 DNA is preserved here, 39 bases in frame from base 1. From a lookup of the germline V gene, CDR1 and CDR2 are ENHRY and SYGVKD. The full study reports these points: The control group was slightly older than the multiple sclerosis patient group. Significantly lower normalized Chao1 diversity was found in multiple sclerosis patients than in controls, suggesting substantial peripheral T-cell clonal expansion. Patients showed significantly higher frequencies than controls for roughly 5 TRBV segments, among them TRBV5-6, TRBV5-1 and TRBV20-1. Direct clustering with F measure showed strong co-clustering of samples prepared in the same batch, prompting a batch-effect correction.

The V and J segments used are TRBV10-3 and TRBJ2-7; 10 junctional bases match TRBD1. This TCR was sampled from a girl between 10 and 17 years old with multiple sclerosis. The specimen sequenced was blood. The bases are TGTGCCATCAGTCGGGACAGGGGAGTGGAGCAGTACTTC. Translated, this gives CAISRDRGVEQYF.